The present T cell receptor (beta chain) was sequenced within a study of T cell repertoires in cytomegalovirus infection. Overall study: Recently identified HLA-C-restricted CMV epitopes and well-studied HLA-B-restricted CMV epitopes were used by the study.

Germline trimming cut 0 bases from V and 4 bases from J; bases unmatched to any gene: 11. The CDR3 has 20 amino acids. Germline lookup yields CDR1 LGHNA and CDR2 YSLEER. TCRdb re-called the reads through MiXCR, storing one row per CDR3 protein. The sample includes fewer than 850,000 distinct CDR3 sequences, 25% to 30% of them seen just once. Points on this clonotype: The antigen remains unidentified.

The V and J genes are TRBV4-3 and TRBJ2-1; 14 positions match TRBD2. The source is a human donor in good health (CMV status not recorded). Some clones in this sample may be carry-over from other donors' samples. Material: cultured CD8+ T cells from PBMCs, obtained from culture after CMV antigen stimulation. CDR3 bases: TGCGCCAGCAGCCAAGAAAGGGGTGGGACTAGCGGGGGAGAATACAATGAGCAGTTCTTC. As protein: CASSQERGGTSGGEYNEQFF.